A single TCR beta chain is shown here with its context. Its antigen is unknown. Sequencing of the DNA from cultured CD4+ T cells was carried out with the Oncomine TCR Beta short-read assay. Someone extracted genomic DNA from cultured CD4+ T cells. One entry per CDR3 protein, called by TCRdb with MiXCR from the PCR reads. The top ten clones hold 25% of a sample with approximately 3,400 distinct CDR3 sequences, approximately 25% of them seen once. The sample comes from a study of vaccination and CD4 T cells after COVID-19. Whole-study results and caveats: Convalescent patients had 304 of 307 vaccine-specific clones showing spike mono-reactivity.

In germline, CDR1 is MNHEY, CDR2 SVGAGI. V lost 0 bases, J lost 8 bases, and 10 bases lay in between. The CDR3 loop spans 14 amino acids. Treatment denoted: approximately 11-day PBMC culture with coronavirus spike peptide pools or control peptides (ViraFEST assay). CD4+ T cells of the unexposed donor were collected before the COVID-19 pandemic (2011-2018). The source of this sequence is a human donor in good health. The sequenced sample was CD4+ T cells from blood, cultured in vitro. J is TRBJ1-4 and V is TRBV6-5; D unclear. Here the CDR3 DNA reads TGTGCCAGCAGTTACTCACATGAGTGGGAAAAACTGTTTTTT. Protein product: CASSYSHEWEKLFF.